Below, 30 T cell receptor beta chains from the same sample are listed, as sequenced in a study of CD8+CD57+ T cells in acquired aplastic anemia. The study profiled TCR beta VDJ and CDR3 using genomic DNA as template. TCRdb re-called the reads through MiXCR, storing one row per CDR3 protein. The sample yields approximately 160,000 distinct CDR3 sequences, around 43% seen once. The sequenced patients had an expansion of CD8+CD57+ cells seen by flow cytometry. The material sequenced was sorted CD4+, CD8+, or CD8+CD57+ T cells (not recorded which) from PBMCs. The receptors derive from a human donor with aplastic anemia.

The chain employs TRBV6-1 and TRBJ1-3; D is unresolved. V was cut by 5 bases and J by 0 bases, with 8 bases left in between. CDR3 length: 14 amino acids. CDR1 and CDR2 (germline): MNHNS, SASEGT. CDR3 residues: CASSQQISGNTIYF. CDR3 in DNA: TGTGCCAGCAGTCAACAGATCTCTGGAAACACCATATATTTT.

This clonotype was observed at least ten times. The gene calls are TRBV19 and TRBJ2-5, with TRBD2 identical over 8 bases. V trimming: 0 bases; J trimming: 2 bases; junction bases outside the gene matches: 5. This CDR3 comprises 16 residues. Per germline, CDR1 LNHDA and CDR2 SQIVND (reference sequence). The DNA of the CDR3 is TGTGCCAGTAGTATAGACGGCGGGGGGTTACAAGAGACCCAGTACTTC. This sequence encodes CASSIDGGGLQETQYF.

This clonotype was counted many times. The rearrangement joins TRBV19 to TRBJ1-5; tentatively, D is TRBD1 (5 bases). Trimming shortened V by 8 bases and J by 0 bases, and 14 bases separated the two germline ends. This CDR3 contains 15 residues. Germline assignment: CDR1 LNHDA and CDR2 SQIVND (reference sequence). CDR3 loop: CASGALENSNQPQHF. The CDR3 coding sequence is TGTGCCAGTGGGGCCCTCGAAAATAGCAATCAGCCCCAGCATTTT.

The chain joins TRBV28 to TRBJ1-3; unclear D gene. Germline V CDR1 and CDR2: MDHEN, SYDVKM. This CDR3 spans 13 amino acids. The V end lost 3 bases, the J end lost 7 bases, and 10 bases lay between the germline ends. DNA of the CDR3: TGTGCCAGCAGTTTTAAAAGTGAGAACACCATATATTTT. Encoded protein: CASSFKSENTIYF.

This clonotype was seen many times. The chain joins TRBV4-3 to TRBJ2-2; 10 positions agree with TRBD1. CDR3 size: 16 residues. In germline, CDR1 is LGHNA, CDR2 YSLEER. The V gene end was trimmed by 5 bases and the J gene end by 5 bases; junction bases not matched to a gene: 8. This CDR3 is CASSFDPGQGTGELFF. CDR3 bases: TGCGCCAGCAGCTTCGACCCGGGACAGGGGACCGGGGAGCTGTTTTTT.

Points on this clonotype: This clone may be a read error of a much larger clone one base away. This chain uses TRBV10-3 with TRBJ1-2; D may be TRBD1 (6 bases). Trimming shortened V by 10 bases and J by 3 bases, and 15 bases separated the two germline ends. The CDR3 is 13 amino acids. CDR1 is ENHRY, CDR2 SYGVKD, per germline. This CDR3 reads CASEGQNYYGYTF. The CDR3 coding sequence is TGTGCCAGCGAGGGACAAAATTACTATGGCTACACCTTC.

This clonotype was observed at least ten times. This chain joins TRBV24-1 and TRBJ2-7, with D possibly matching TRBD1 (6 bases). This CDR3 comprises 12 residues. With 7 bases removed from V and 1 base from J, the gap between germline ends came to 7 bases. Germline values: CDR1 KGHDR, CDR2 SFDVKD. The CDR3 DNA reads TGTGCCACCAGGACAGGTTCCTACGAGCAGTACTTC. This encodes CATRTGSYEQYF.

The chain is built from TRBV12-3 or TRBV12-4 and TRBJ2-7, with D possibly TRBD2 on 5 matching bases. Trimming removed 5 bases at V and 3 bases at J, with 8 bases between. The CDR3 spans 12 residues. CDR3 amino acids: CASSIGIYEQYF. In DNA form, the CDR3 reads TGTGCCAGCAGTATCGGGATCTACGAGCAGTACTTC.

The J gene is TRBJ1-2, the V gene TRBV10-2; D is ambiguous. Germline assignment: CDR1 WSHSY and CDR2 SAAADI. The V gene lost 0 bases and the J gene lost 7 bases, with 12 bases spanning the gap. The CDR3 loop spans 14 amino acids. In DNA, the CDR3 is TGCGCCAGCAGTGAGTCAGGGTCCCATGGTGGCTACACCTTC. Its protein product is CASSESGSHGGYTF.

This clonotype has at least ten counts. The V and J genes are TRBV20-1 and TRBJ2-1; a possible D gene is TRBD2 (5 bases). Trimming removed 3 bases at V and 0 bases at J, with 15 bases between. The CDR3 extends over 16 amino acids. Germline CDR1 reads DFQATT; CDR2 reads SNEGSKA (reference sequence). The CDR3 DNA reads TGCAGTGCTAGTTTTGGCGGGCCGAGCTCCTACAATGAGCAGTTCTTC. It codes for CSASFGGPSSYNEQFF.

This clonotype was recorded at least ten times. This chain links TRBV20-1 with TRBJ1-1; D gene ambiguous. This CDR3 comprises 13 residues. Germline lookup yields CDR1 DFQATT and CDR2 SNEGSKA (reference sequence). The germline V and J ends were trimmed by 6 bases and 1 base, with 12 bases remaining between them. CDR3 protein: CSAEKTANTEAFF. The CDR3 DNA is TGCAGTGCCGAAAAGACGGCGAACACTGAAGCTTTCTTT.

This clonotype was picked up a small number of times. V is TRBV25-1 and J is TRBJ1-1; D remains ambiguous. CDR1 MGHDK and CDR2 SYGVNS come from the germline V gene. There are 13 residues in the CDR3. V gave up 2 bases and J gave up 8 bases, with 12 bases separating them. CDR3 in amino acids: CASSEIETAEAFF. The CDR3 DNA reads as TGTGCCAGCAGTGAAATTGAAACGGCGGAAGCTTTCTTT.

This clonotype was detected many times. V is TRBV6-2 or TRBV6-3 and J is TRBJ2-7, with a possible D match to TRBD1 (6 bases). Germline values: CDR1 MNHEY, CDR2 SVGEGT. The length of the CDR3 is 13 residues. With 7 bases removed from V and 6 bases from J, the gap between germline ends came to 16 bases. The CDR3 reads CASNSRDILEQYF. In DNA, the CDR3 is TGTGCCAGCAATTCCCGGGACATTCTCGAGCAGTACTTC.

V is TRBV24-1 and J is TRBJ2-1; D is undetermined. The CDR3 consists of 12 residues. V gave up 2 bases and J gave up 10 bases, with 8 bases separating them. Germline V CDR1 and CDR2: KGHDR, SFDVKD. CDR3 sequence: CATSDSYYEQFF. The CDR3 DNA reads as TGTGCCACCAGTGATTCATACTACGAGCAGTTCTTC.

This chain uses TRBV19 with TRBJ1-5; D is ambiguous. Germline CDR1 reads LNHDA; CDR2 reads SQIVND (reference sequence). CDR3 length equals 13 residues. The germline V and J ends were trimmed by 4 bases and 3 bases, with 7 bases remaining between them. DNA for the CDR3: TGTGCCAGTAGTACTAGATTCAATCAGCCCCAGCATTTT. Protein: CASSTRFNQPQHF.

The table lists this clonotype with many counts. The CDR3 spells CAISEAPRDGDEQFF. In DNA form, the CDR3 reads TGTGCCATCAGTGAGGCACCTCGTGACGGCGATGAGCAGTTCTTC. The chain couples TRBV10-3 to TRBJ2-1; D not resolved. CDR3 length equals 15 residues. Trimming stripped 2 bases from V and 8 bases from J, with 16 bases between. Germline V CDR1 and CDR2: ENHRY, SYGVKD.

This clonotype was detected only a few times. The chain employs TRBV9 and TRBJ2-3; 7 nucleotides agree with TRBD1. With 4 bases clipped from V and 5 bases from J, the junction kept 10 bases outside the gene matches. In germline, CDR1 is SGDLS, CDR2 YYNGEE. The CDR3 spans 15 residues. The DNA of the CDR3 is TGTGCCAGCAGCTCGGGACAGACTCTAAGAGATACGCAGTATTTT. Protein product: CASSSGQTLRDTQYF.

Only a few counts were recorded for this clonotype. The chain joins TRBV6-2 or TRBV6-3 to TRBJ2-7; tentatively, D is TRBD1 (5 bases). CDR1 and CDR2 from the germline V gene are MNHEY and SVGEGT. V was pared by 4 bases and J by 8 bases, with 21 bases between. This CDR3 region has 15 residues. CDR3 residues: CASSSRGQEDLQQYV. CDR3 DNA: TGTGCCAGCAGTTCGCGAGGACAAGAAGATCTCCAGCAGTACGTC.

This clonotype has at least ten counts. The chain recombines TRBV9 with TRBJ2-5, with D unclear. Germline V gene data show CDR1 as SGDLS and CDR2 as YYNGEE. V lost 0 bases and J lost 5, with 11 bases in between. The CDR3 runs to 14 residues. CDR3 DNA: TGTGCCAGCAGCGTAGGAGACAATGACGAGACCCAGTACTTC. The encoded protein is CASSVGDNDETQYF.

In this sample, this clonotype turned up many times. The chain joins TRBV9 to TRBJ1-2, with 7 positions matching TRBD1. Germline CDR1 is SGDLS and CDR2 is YYNGEE. This CDR3 spans 18 amino acids. Losses at the gene ends were 4 bases for V and 0 bases for J; bases not matched to a gene: 15. CDR3 amino acids: CASSPRTGSHLANYGYTF. The CDR3 nucleotides read TGTGCCAGCAGCCCCCGGACAGGTAGTCACTTAGCTAACTATGGCTACACCTTC.

For the CDR3, the DNA is TGTGCCACCCGCTGGGCAGTAAGCTCCTATAATTCACCCCTCCACTTT. It translates to CATRWAVSSYNSPLHF. V is TRBV19 and J is TRBJ1-6; D unresolved. Trimming stripped 10 bases from V and 0 bases from J, with 16 bases between. In germline, CDR1 is LNHDA, CDR2 SQIVND (reference sequence). The CDR3 runs to 16 residues.

This clonotype was detected ten times or more. This sequence joins TRBV5-6 and TRBJ1-1; TRBD1 might be the D (5 bases). Germline V lookup: CDR1 SGHDT, CDR2 YYEEEE. The CDR3 is made up of 12 amino acids. The V end was cut by 2 bases, the J end by 4 bases, with 6 bases between. As DNA, the CDR3 is TGTGCCAGCAGCTTCCAGGGCACTGAAGCTTTCTTT. Translation gives CASSFQGTEAFF.

This clonotype occurred many times. The J gene is TRBJ2-6, the V gene TRBV7-2, with 8 nucleotides matching TRBD2. CDR3 size: 16 residues. Germline-derived CDR1 and CDR2 are SGHTA and FQGNSA. V trimming: 5 bases; J trimming: 0 bases; junction bases outside the gene matches: 3. CDR3 DNA: TGTGCCAGCAGCCCGGGGGGGTTCTCTGGGGCCAACGTCCTGACTTTC. Its protein product is CASSPGGFSGANVLTF.

This clonotype was counted at least ten times. The rearrangement links TRBV20-1 to TRBJ2-7; D tentatively reads TRBD1 or TRBD2 (5 bases each). V lost 6 bases and J 4 bases, leaving 22 bases between the germline ends. In germline, CDR1 is DFQATT, CDR2 SNEGSKA (reference sequence). The CDR3 extends over 15 amino acids. CDR3 sequence: CSATFPGRKTYEQYF. The CDR3 coding sequence is TGCAGTGCCACATTCCCGGGACGAAAAACTTACGAGCAGTACTTC.

V is TRBV20-1 and J is TRBJ2-1, with D unclear. Between the trimmed V and J ends, which lost 2 bases and 2 bases, there was a span of 10 bases. There are 14 residues in the CDR3. The germline gives CDR1 DFQATT, CDR2 SNEGSKA (reference sequence). CDR3 protein: CSARRLEAYNEQFF. CDR3 nucleotides: TGCAGTGCTAGAAGGCTAGAAGCCTACAATGAGCAGTTCTTC.

The chain combines TRBV9 with TRBJ1-5; perhaps TRBD1 as D (5 bases). V dropped 3 bases and J dropped 6 bases, with 10 bases sitting between them. The germline CDR1 and CDR2 sequences are SGDLS and YYNGEE. The CDR3 extends over 13 amino acids. CDR3 in amino acids: CASSGGDLQPQHF. The CDR3 DNA sequence: TGTGCCAGCAGCGGGGGGGACCTTCAGCCCCAGCATTTT.

The CDR3 loop reads CASSPSGSSNQPQHF. The CDR3 coding sequence is TGTGCCAGCAGTCCCTCCGGCAGTAGCAATCAGCCCCAGCATTTT. V is TRBV9 and J is TRBJ1-5; no firm D call. The CDR3 sequence is 15 residues long. V was pared by 5 bases and J by 0 bases, with 12 bases between. CDR1 is SGDLS and CDR2 is YYNGEE in the germline V gene.

This clonotype was counted at least ten times. The chain carries TRBV20-1 and TRBJ1-6, with a possible D match to TRBD1 (5 bases). The germline V gene encodes CDR1 DFQATT and CDR2 SNEGSKA (reference sequence). V lost 6 bases and J 1 base, leaving 13 bases between the germline ends. CDR3 length: 15 residues. DNA of the CDR3: TGCAGTGCCGCGGGGGGGATATCCTATAATTCACCCCTCCACTTT. Residues: CSAAGGISYNSPLHF.

This clonotype has ten or more counts. The chain uses TRBV12-3 or TRBV12-4 and TRBJ2-4; 8 bases are shared with TRBD2. The CDR3 sequence is 14 residues long. The ends lost 3 bases at V and 3 bases at J; junction bases unmatched: 1. CDR3 nucleotides: TGTGCCAGCAGTTTCGCGGGAGGCAAAAACATTCAGTACTTC. As protein: CASSFAGGKNIQYF.

Ten or more counts support this clonotype. V gene TRBV19 combines with J gene TRBJ2-4, with TRBD1 identical over 11 bases. The V segment lost 5 bases and the J segment 9 bases; nucleotides outside the gene matches: 9. The CDR3 runs to 15 residues. Germline V gene lookup returns CDR1 LNHDA and CDR2 SQIVND (reference sequence). The CDR3 sequence: CASSVGQGDEGIQYF. DNA of the CDR3: TGTGCCAGTAGTGTGGGACAGGGGGATGAGGGCATTCAGTACTTC.